This TCR beta chain appears in the sequencing data of a study of technical replicates of blood from a few donors. Repertoires were generated with immunoSEQ multiplex PCR, while TCRdb's copy carries only in-frame clones and drops some. The sample lists almost 65,000 clones, 86% occurring once. This clone showed up just a few times. This receptor was taken from a human donor in good health. Some clones in this sample may be carry-over from other donors' samples. The specimen sequenced was PBMCs.

The CDR3 loop is CASSQANSSRGREKLFF. CDR3 nucleotide sequence: TGCGCCAGCAGCCAAGCTAACAGTTCCAGGGGTCGCGAAAAACTGTTTTTT. The V gene is TRBV4-1, the J gene TRBJ1-4; TRBD1 is a possible D gene (6 bases). CDR1 MGHRA and CDR2 YSYEKL come from the germline V gene. V lost 1 base, J lost 8 bases, and 20 bases lay in between. This CDR3 contains 17 residues.